The 23 T cell receptor beta chains below all came from one sample that was sequenced in a study of shared clonotypes between healthy human individuals. Produced via immunoSEQ multiplex PCR; TCRdb's table is partial and in-frame only. The sample carries more than 2 million clones, just under 95% recorded once. Naive-designated CD8 cells lacked CD45RO, were positively enriched for CCR7, and omitted terminally differentiated effector memory CD45RA+ cells. The sample consisted of naive CD8+ T cells sorted from blood. Receptors originate from a man aged 18-30 years in good health.

This chain connects TRBV14 to TRBJ2-1, with D uncertain. Germline V gene lookup returns CDR1 SGHDN and CDR2 FVKESK. The V and J ends lost 4 bases and 1 base respectively, with 8 bases between them. This CDR3 region has 14 residues. CDR3 amino acids: CASSPQWSYNEQFF. The CDR3 DNA is TGTGCCAGCAGCCCTCAGTGGTCCTACAATGAGCAGTTCTTC.

This clone was observed once. V usage is TRBV7-8 and J usage is TRBJ2-4; D uncertain. V was shortened by 0 bases and J by 0 bases, with 15 bases between the two germline ends. Germline lookup yields CDR1 SGHVS and CDR2 FQNEAQ. This CDR3 spans 18 amino acids. The CDR3 protein is CASSLASSYLIAKNIQYF. CDR3 sequence (DNA): TGTGCCAGCAGCTTAGCTTCGTCGTACCTCATAGCCAAAAACATTCAGTACTTC.

In DNA, the CDR3 is TGTGCCAGCAGTTTACAGGGAGGGGGCACTGAAGCTTTCTTT. This translates into CASSLQGGGTEAFF. The chain employs TRBV6-5 and TRBJ1-1; TRBD1 might be the D (6 bases). V was clipped by 4 bases and J by 4 bases, with 13 bases between them. CDR3 length: 14 residues. The V gene's germline CDR1 is MNHEY and CDR2 SVGAGI.

The chain combines TRBV21-1 with TRBJ2-7. TRBV21-1 is a listed pseudogene. CDR3 length: 16 residues. As DNA, the CDR3 is TGTGCCAGCAGCAGCAATACCGGGACGGAGTCCTACGAGCAGTACTTC. Protein product: CASSSNTGTESYEQYF.

The rearrangement joins TRBV19 to TRBJ1-2, with D maybe TRBD1 (5 bases). In germline, CDR1 is LNHDA, CDR2 SQIVND (reference sequence). The V and J ends lost 1 base and 5 bases respectively, with 14 bases between them. The CDR3 covers 15 residues. The CDR3 spells CASSIGFPGTYGYTF. The CDR3 nucleotides are TGTGCCAGTAGTATAGGCTTTCCCGGGACGTATGGCTACACCTTC.

This clone was observed once. V usage is TRBV6-1 and J usage is TRBJ2-3; tentative D call: TRBD2 (6 bases). CDR3 length: 15 amino acids. Trimming cost V 1 base and J 4 bases, with 12 bases left between them. Germline loops: CDR1 MNHNS, CDR2 SASEGT. CDR3 DNA sequence: TGTGCCAGCAGTGAAGAGGGGACTTTTTCAGATACGCAGTATTTT. Protein sequence: CASSEEGTFSDTQYF.

Concerning this clone: In the same sample, other DNA sequences code for this CDR3. The chain employs TRBV18 and TRBJ2-7, with D unresolved. Per germline, CDR1 KGHSH and CDR2 LQKENI. V lost 0 bases and J lost 4, with 1 base in between. The CDR3 consists of 11 residues. Here the CDR3 DNA reads TGTGCCAGCTCACCACCTTACGAGCAGTACTTC. Its protein is CASSPPYEQYF.

The CDR3 sequence: CAIRDSTSSPLHF. The CDR3 DNA is TGTGCCATCAGGGACAGCACCAGTTCACCCCTCCACTTT. The chain uses TRBV10-3 and TRBJ1-6; TRBD1 is a possible D gene (6 bases). Germline lookup yields CDR1 ENHRY and CDR2 SYGVKD. Trimming stripped 6 bases from V and 9 bases from J, with 12 bases between. The CDR3 is made up of 13 amino acids.

The V gene is TRBV6-1, the J gene TRBJ2-1; 8 bases map to TRBD1. This CDR3 region has 16 residues. V gave up 0 bases and J gave up 8 bases; unmatched junction bases: 9. Per germline, CDR1 MNHNS and CDR2 SASEGT. The CDR3 spells CASSEALDRVGYEQFF. DNA for the CDR3: TGTGCCAGCAGTGAAGCGTTGGACAGGGTAGGGTATGAGCAGTTCTTC.

This chain joins TRBV7-2 and TRBJ2-7, with D perhaps TRBD2 (6 bases). The CDR3 extends over 15 amino acids. Trimming left V 5 bases short and J 5 bases short, with 19 bases between. The V gene's germline CDR1 is SGHTA and CDR2 FQGNSA. This CDR3 is CASSTRTGVGNEQYF. The DNA for the CDR3 is TGTGCCAGCAGCACGCGGACGGGAGTGGGAAACGAGCAGTACTTC.

Points on this clone: Different DNA sequences within this sample yield the same CDR3. This chain links TRBV9 with TRBJ1-6; D is unclear. Germline assignment: CDR1 SGDLS and CDR2 YYNGEE. The length of the CDR3 is 15 residues. Between the trimmed V and J ends, which lost 0 bases and 6 bases, there was a span of 10 bases. The CDR3 sequence is CASSVGGGPNSPLHF. CDR3 nucleotide sequence: TGTGCCAGCAGCGTAGGGGGAGGGCCTAATTCACCCCTCCACTTT.

This chain uses TRBV7-9 with TRBJ2-7; no firm D call. Germline CDR1 is SEHNR and CDR2 is FQNEAQ (reference sequence). CDR3 size: 13 residues. Trimming removed 6 bases from V and 1 base from J, with 10 bases in between. This chain's CDR3 is CASRYGSSYEQYF. The CDR3 nucleotides are TGTGCCAGCAGGTACGGGTCTTCCTACGAGCAGTACTTC.

In regard to this clone: A read error is possible here, since a much larger clone lies one base away. Distinct nucleotide sequences in the sample also encode this CDR3. The gene calls are TRBV6-5 and TRBJ2-7; the match to TRBD1 covers 9 bases. The CDR3 runs 14 residues. Germline assignment: CDR1 MNHEY and CDR2 SVGAGI. CDR3 in amino acids: CASSYSDRGYEQYF. DNA for the CDR3: TGTGCCAGCAGCTACTCGGACAGGGGCTACGAGCAGTACTTC.

The rearrangement joins TRBV13 to TRBJ2-1; no reliable D call. Germline V gene lookup returns CDR1 PRHDT and CDR2 FYEKMQ (reference sequence). V was trimmed by 4 bases and J by 7 bases, leaving 8 bases between them. This CDR3 is built from 12 residues. The CDR3 DNA sequence: TGTGCCAGCAGCTCCCTCCGGAATGAGCAGTTCTTC. Amino acid sequence: CASSSLRNEQFF. The full variable domain, its missing parts supplied by reference TRBV13 and TRBJ2-1, is AAGVIQSPRHLIKEKRETATLKCYPIPRHDTVYWYQQGPGQDPQFLISFYEKMQSDKGSIPDRFSAQQFSDYHSELNMSSLELGDSALYFCASSSLRNEQFFGPGTRLTVL.

The genes are TRBV2 and TRBJ2-2; D is ambiguous. The CDR3 spans 14 residues. V lost 2 bases and J 0 bases, leaving 4 bases between the germline ends. Germline V CDR1 and CDR2: SNHLY, FYNNEI. CDR3: CASSEQSNTGELFF. CDR3 in DNA: TGTGCCAGCAGTGAACAGTCGAACACCGGGGAGCTGTTTTTT.

This clone was detected only once. The DNA for the CDR3 is TGCAGCGTTGAACCGGGTAATGAGCAGTTCTTC. This sequence encodes CSVEPGNEQFF. The rearrangement uses TRBV29-1 and TRBJ2-1, with D uncertain. Germline V gene data show CDR1 as SQVTM and CDR2 as ANQGSEA. The CDR3 has 11 amino acids. The V and J ends lost 2 bases and 7 bases respectively, with 6 bases between them.

V usage is TRBV11-3 and J usage is TRBJ1-1; D ambiguous. CDR1 SGHNT and CDR2 YENEEA come from the germline V gene. Trimming removed 6 bases at V and 3 bases at J, with 11 bases between. The length of the CDR3 is 13 residues. This CDR3 is CASSRHGDTEAFF. The CDR3 DNA reads as TGTGCCAGCAGTCGCCACGGGGACACTGAAGCTTTCTTT.

The rearrangement joins TRBV2 to TRBJ1-4, with no clear D. This CDR3 spans 12 amino acids. Trimming cost V 6 bases and J 7 bases, with 9 bases left between them. The germline V gene encodes CDR1 SNHLY and CDR2 FYNNEI. The CDR3 DNA follows: TGTGCCAGCAGGGCCCGGGGTGAAAAACTGTTTTTT. It encodes CASRARGEKLFF. Together with reference TRBV2 and TRBJ1-4, the CDR3 gives the full variable domain: EPEVTQTPSHQVTQMGQEVILRCVPISNHLYFYWYRQILGQKVEFLVSFYNNEISEKSEIFDDQFSVERPDGSNFTLKIRSTKLEDSAMYFCASRARGEKLFFGSGTQLSVL.

A note on this clone: Other DNA variants within this sample encode the same CDR3. The CDR3 DNA follows: TGCGCCAGCAGCCAAGCGGGGGCGACTGAAGCTTTCTTT. Translated, it gives CASSQAGATEAFF. The rearrangement links TRBV4-1 to TRBJ1-1, with D perhaps TRBD1 (6 bases). The germline CDR1 and CDR2 sequences are MGHRA and YSYEKL. V dropped 1 base and J dropped 5 bases, with 8 bases sitting between them. The CDR3 consists of 13 residues.

CDR3 residues: CASSIDGDDNSPLHF. For the CDR3, the DNA is TGTGCCAGTAGTATAGATGGGGACGATAATTCACCCCTCCACTTT. The V gene is TRBV19, the J gene TRBJ1-6; TRBD1 might be the D (5 bases). Trimming left V 0 bases short and J 5 bases short, with 8 bases between. This CDR3 has 15 amino acids. Germline V gene lookup returns CDR1 LNHDA and CDR2 SQIVND (reference sequence).

As to this clone: In the same sample, other DNA sequences code for this CDR3. Written as DNA, the CDR3 is TGTGCCAGCAGTTACTCAGAAGGGAACACTGAAGCTTTCTTT. Translating it yields CASSYSEGNTEAFF. The chain combines TRBV6-5 with TRBJ1-1; D not certain. V shed 0 bases and J shed 1 base, with 6 bases lying between them. The germline V gene encodes CDR1 MNHEY and CDR2 SVGAGI. This CDR3 is 14 amino acids long.

The genes are TRBV11-2 and TRBJ2-1; 7 nucleotides agree with TRBD2. Trimming removed 5 bases from V and 1 base from J; junction bases left unmatched: 11. Per the germline V gene, CDR1 is SGHAT and CDR2 is FQNNGV. CDR3 length equals 17 residues. The CDR3 sequence: CASSQRLAGWSYNEQFF. CDR3 DNA: TGTGCCAGCAGCCAAAGATTAGCGGGCTGGTCCTACAATGAGCAGTTCTTC. Looking up the rest from reference TRBV11-2 and TRBJ2-1 gives the full variable domain: EAGVAQSPRYKIIEKRQSVAFWCNPISGHATLYWYQQILGQGPKLLIQFQNNGVVDDSQLPKDRFSAERLKGVDSTLKIQPAKLEDSAVYLCASSQRLAGWSYNEQFFGPGTRLTVL.

The chain has TRBV27 and TRBJ2-5, with a tentative D call TRBD2 (6 bases). The V end was cut by 0 bases, the J end by 3 bases, with 11 bases between. Germline CDR1 reads MNHEY; CDR2 reads SMNVEV (reference sequence). The CDR3 consists of 15 residues. CDR3 nucleotides: TGTGCCAGCAGTTTATCGTGGGGGGAGGAAGAGACCCAGTACTTC. Protein sequence: CASSLSWGEEETQYF.